A single sample is the source of the 21 T cell receptor beta chains below, sequenced in a study of shared clonotypes between healthy human individuals (dated by TCRdb to 2018 to 2020). Libraries were prepared through the immunoSEQ multiplex PCR assay. Imported from immuneACCESS, the table was reduced by TCRdb to in-frame sequences with V and J called. These copies leave out some clones; in studies compared against another copy, an unresolved V gene accounts for under half, and the cause of the remainder is not known. Across this sample there are over 1.4 million clones, with around 97% seen only once. The ten largest clones take up about 1.2% of the sample. Sequenced input: naive CD4+ T cells sorted from blood. What the cell subset or site label conveys for this sample: CD45RA+ positively selected. The origin of the receptors is a man younger than 45 in good health.

The chain links TRBV28 to TRBJ2-6; possible D gene TRBD1, 5 bases. V shed 3 bases and J shed 0 bases, with 15 bases lying between them. The CDR3 runs 18 residues. CDR1 and CDR2 (germline): MDHEN, SYDVKM. CDR3 sequence reads: CASSLFRGTNSGANVLTF. CDR3 bases: TGTGCCAGCAGTTTGTTTAGGGGAACTAACTCTGGGGCCAACGTCCTGACTTTC.

The chain carries TRBV9 and TRBJ2-7; TRBD2 aligns across 9 bases. With V trimmed by 3 bases and J by 3 bases, 10 bases remained unmatched. The CDR3 totals 16 residues. Germline lookup yields CDR1 SGDLS and CDR2 YYNGEE. CDR3 bases: TGTGCCAGCAGCGACCCCAAACTAGCGGGCATCTACGAGCAGTACTTC. It is translated as CASSDPKLAGIYEQYF.

This chain connects TRBV5-8 to TRBJ1-1, with D maybe TRBD1 (5 bases). This CDR3 contains 14 residues. Germline-derived CDR1 and CDR2 are SGHTS and YDEGEE. V was pared by 2 bases and J by 5 bases, with 13 bases between. The chain's CDR3 is CASSFSRAGTEAFF. The CDR3 coding sequence is TGTGCCAGCAGCTTTTCCAGGGCGGGAACTGAAGCTTTCTTT.

V and J are TRBV5-5 and TRBJ1-2, with D tentatively TRBD1 (5 bases). Looked up from germline, CDR1 is SGHKS and CDR2 is YYEKEE (reference sequence). V shed 6 bases and J shed 4 bases, with 16 bases lying between them. The CDR3 is 14 residues long. This CDR3 is CASKVHAGTYGYTF. As DNA, the CDR3 is TGTGCCAGCAAAGTACACGCCGGGACCTATGGCTACACCTTC.

This chain connects TRBV2 to TRBJ1-4, with 8 nucleotides matching TRBD1. The CDR3 has 15 residues. CDR1 SNHLY and CDR2 FYNNEI come from the germline V gene. J lost 7 bases, V lost 7 bases, and 11 bases had no gene match. The CDR3 coding sequence is TGTGCCAGCACGGACAGGGCGCCCGGGAGTGAAAAACTGTTTTTT. Protein sequence: CASTDRAPGSEKLFF. The full variable domain, its missing parts supplied by reference TRBV2 and TRBJ1-4, is EPEVTQTPSHQVTQMGQEVILRCVPISNHLYFYWYRQILGQKVEFLVSFYNNEISEKSEIFDDQFSVERPDGSNFTLKIRSTKLEDSAMYFCASTDRAPGSEKLFFGSGTQLSVL.

The chain recombines TRBV5-1 with TRBJ1-1, with 7 bases aligning to TRBD1. The CDR3 has 15 amino acids. Germline values: CDR1 SGHRS, CDR2 YFSETQ. With 0 bases clipped from V and 8 bases from J, the junction kept 10 bases outside the gene matches. The chain's CDR3 is CASSLGGGQRGEAFF. The CDR3 DNA sequence: TGCGCCAGCAGCTTGGGTGGGGGACAGCGGGGAGAAGCTTTCTTT. The whole variable domain, remainder taken from reference TRBV5-1 and TRBJ1-1, is KAGVTQTPRYLIKTRGQQVTLSCSPISGHRSVSWYQQTPGQGLQFLFEYFSETQRNKGNFPGRFSGRQFSNSRSEMNVSTLELGDSALYLCASSLGGGQRGEAFFGQGTRLTVV.

This chain's CDR3 is CASSWETDTEAFF. CDR3 nucleotide sequence: TGTGCCAGCAGCTGGGAGACGGACACTGAAGCTTTCTTT. This chain uses TRBV11-2 with TRBJ1-1; D unresolved. This CDR3 comprises 13 residues. Germline values: CDR1 SGHAT, CDR2 FQNNGV. V lost 4 bases and J lost 3, with 9 bases in between.

Turning to this clone: The sample carries other DNA sequences with the same CDR3. The chain uses TRBV7-9 and TRBJ2-7; D not certain. Deletions cut 1 base from V and 3 bases from J, with 7 bases between. The CDR3 extends over 13 amino acids. CDR1 and CDR2 from the germline V gene are SEHNR and FQNEAQ (reference sequence). The CDR3 DNA follows: TGTGCCAGCAGCTTAGGATATGTCTACGAGCAGTACTTC. Its protein is CASSLGYVYEQYF.

In regard to this clone: The same CDR3 also results from other DNA sequences found in this sample. V is TRBV11-2 and J is TRBJ2-1; no clear D. Trimming stripped 1 base from V and 8 bases from J, with 6 bases between. Per germline, CDR1 SGHAT and CDR2 FQNNGV. This CDR3 has 12 residues. The CDR3 loop is CASSLVGDEQFF. The CDR3, as DNA: TGTGCCAGCAGCTTAGTAGGCGATGAGCAGTTCTTC.

Details on this clone: Other nucleotide sequences in the sample specify the same CDR3. V gene TRBV18 combines with J gene TRBJ2-3, with 11 bases that match TRBD2. Trimming removed 0 bases from V and 2 bases from J; junction bases left unmatched: 4. The CDR3 length is 17 residues. Per germline, CDR1 KGHSH and CDR2 LQKENI. This CDR3 is CASSPPRLAGSTDTQYF. The CDR3 region has the DNA TGTGCCAGCTCACCACCGAGACTAGCGGGATCCACAGATACGCAGTATTTT.

Only one count was recorded for this clone. The germline gene is not matched at one end of the junction; a read error may be the cause. This specimen includes other DNA sequences encoding the same CDR3. The gene calls are TRBV7-7 and TRBJ2-5; no clear D gene. CDR3 length: 13 residues. Per the germline V gene, CDR1 is SSHAT and CDR2 is FNYEAQ (reference sequence). Written as DNA, the CDR3 is TGTGCTAGCAGTAAAGACCGCCAAGAGACCCAGTACTTC. Translating it yields CASSKDRQETQYF.

To note about this clone: The same CDR3 can be traced to other DNA sequences in this sample. This chain joins TRBV28 and TRBJ1-5; D perhaps matches TRBD1 (6 bases). Trimming took 6 bases from V and 6 from J, leaving 12 bases between them. The CDR3 is 13 residues long. Germline V gene lookup returns CDR1 MDHEN and CDR2 SYDVKM. The CDR3 coding sequence is TGTGCCAGCAGCAGGGGCGGGGTTCAGCCCCAGCATTTT. Its protein product is CASSRGGVQPQHF.

The gene calls are TRBV5-4 and TRBJ2-1; D is ambiguous. V was pared by 3 bases and J by 1 base, with 14 bases between. The germline CDR1 and CDR2 sequences are SGHNT and YYREEE (reference sequence). The CDR3 is 16 residues long. The CDR3 nucleotides are TGTGCCAGCAGCTCGTGGACGGGTACTTCCTACAATGAGCAGTTCTTC. Its translation is CASSSWTGTSYNEQFF.

This sequence joins TRBV29-1 and TRBJ1-2; perhaps TRBD1 as D (6 bases). The CDR3 is 13 residues long. CDR1 SQVTM and CDR2 ANQGSEA come from the germline V gene. Trimming took off 7 bases at V and 4 bases at J, with 16 bases between the two ends. The CDR3 coding sequence is TGCAGCGCCCAGGACAGTTCAGCCTATGGCTACACCTTC. Amino acid sequence: CSAQDSSAYGYTF.

The V and J genes are TRBV6-1 and TRBJ2-1; TRBD2 agrees at 11 bases. In germline, CDR1 is MNHNS, CDR2 SASEGT. CDR3 length equals 14 residues. The trim removed 8 bases at V and 2 bases at J, leaving 2 bases unmatched. The CDR3: CASLTSGTYNEQFF. Here the CDR3 DNA reads TGTGCCAGCCTGACTAGCGGGACCTACAATGAGCAGTTCTTC.

The chain recombines TRBV6-5 with TRBJ2-7, with TRBD1 identical over 8 bases. The CDR3 covers 14 residues. The germline CDR1 and CDR2 sequences are MNHEY and SVGAGI. Unmatched junction bases numbered 1, after V lost 1 base and J lost 2 bases. CDR3 coding DNA: TGTGCCAGCAGTTACTGGACAGGGCCCTACGAGCAGTACTTC. It codes for CASSYWTGPYEQYF.

The CDR3 nucleotides read TGCAGTGCCGAAGTGGGTTACGAGCAGTACTTC. Its translation: CSAEVGYEQYF. The chain employs TRBV20-1 and TRBJ2-7; no clear D. The germline gives CDR1 DFQATT, CDR2 SNEGSKA (reference sequence). This CDR3 contains 11 residues. Between the trimmed V and J ends, which lost 6 bases and 4 bases, there was a span of 10 bases.

The chain uses TRBV4-3 and TRBJ1-1; D remains unclear. V was cut by 4 bases and J by 0 bases, with 15 bases left in between. The CDR3 sequence is 16 residues long. The V gene's germline CDR1 is LGHNA and CDR2 YSLEER. In nucleotides, the CDR3 is TGCGCCAGCAGCCCTAGGATCGGGCTAATGAACACTGAAGCTTTCTTT. Translating it yields CASSPRIGLMNTEAFF.

This chain joins TRBV6-4 and TRBJ2-1, with a possible D match to TRBD2 (6 bases). CDR3 size: 12 residues. With 2 bases removed from V and 11 bases from J, the gap between germline ends came to 10 bases. CDR1 is MRHNA, CDR2 SNTAGT, per germline. CDR3 protein: CASSDVGGKQFF. CDR3 nucleotide sequence: TGTGCCAGCAGTGACGTGGGCGGGAAGCAGTTCTTC.

V is TRBV11-2 and J is TRBJ1-1, with D perhaps matching TRBD1 (5 bases). This CDR3 comprises 13 residues. Deletions cut 0 bases from V and 6 bases from J, with 8 bases between. Germline-derived CDR1 and CDR2 are SGHAT and FQNNGV. The CDR3 sequence: CASSLDQGPEAFF. The CDR3 nucleotides read TGTGCCAGCAGCTTAGATCAGGGTCCTGAAGCTTTCTTT.

The genes are TRBV28 and TRBJ1-1; D is uncertain. The CDR3 is 14 amino acids. V lost 8 bases, J lost 3 bases, and 16 bases lay in between. Germline V gives CDR1 MDHEN, CDR2 SYDVKM. The CDR3 loop is CASGFPTSDTEAFF. Here the CDR3 DNA reads TGTGCCAGCGGGTTCCCGACCAGTGACACTGAAGCTTTCTTT.